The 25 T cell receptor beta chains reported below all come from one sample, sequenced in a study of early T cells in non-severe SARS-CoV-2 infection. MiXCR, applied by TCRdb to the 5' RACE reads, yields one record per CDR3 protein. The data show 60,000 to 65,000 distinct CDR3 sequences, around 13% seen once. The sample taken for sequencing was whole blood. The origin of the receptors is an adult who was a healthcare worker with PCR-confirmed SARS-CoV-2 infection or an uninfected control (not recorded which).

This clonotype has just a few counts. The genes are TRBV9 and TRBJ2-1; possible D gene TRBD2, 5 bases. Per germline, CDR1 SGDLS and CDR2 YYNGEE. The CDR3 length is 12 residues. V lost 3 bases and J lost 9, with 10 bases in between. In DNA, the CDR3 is TGTGCCAGCAGCGGAGTAGGGAGTGAGCAGTTCTTC. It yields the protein CASSGVGSEQFF.

CDR3 sequence: CSVENRDSEQFF. The CDR3 bases are TGCAGCGTTGAGAACAGGGATAGTGAGCAGTTCTTC. This chain connects TRBV29-1 to TRBJ2-1; D might be TRBD1 (6 bases). This CDR3 has 12 residues. Deletions cut 3 bases from V and 9 bases from J, with 12 bases between. Germline CDR1 is SQVTM and CDR2 is ANQGSEA.

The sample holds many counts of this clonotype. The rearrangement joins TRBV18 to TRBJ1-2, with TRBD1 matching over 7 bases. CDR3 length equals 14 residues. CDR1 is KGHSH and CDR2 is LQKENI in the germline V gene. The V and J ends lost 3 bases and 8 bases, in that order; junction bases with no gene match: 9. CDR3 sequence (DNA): TGTGCCAGCTCACCCCCACAGGGGTCGGTAGGCTACACCTTC. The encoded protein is CASSPPQGSVGYTF.

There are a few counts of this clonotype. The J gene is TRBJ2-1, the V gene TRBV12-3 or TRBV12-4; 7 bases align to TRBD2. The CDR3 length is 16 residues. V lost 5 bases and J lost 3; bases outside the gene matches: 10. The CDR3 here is CASSPPDAGVYNEQFF. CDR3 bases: TGTGCCAGCAGTCCGCCTGATGCGGGAGTCTACAATGAGCAGTTCTTC.

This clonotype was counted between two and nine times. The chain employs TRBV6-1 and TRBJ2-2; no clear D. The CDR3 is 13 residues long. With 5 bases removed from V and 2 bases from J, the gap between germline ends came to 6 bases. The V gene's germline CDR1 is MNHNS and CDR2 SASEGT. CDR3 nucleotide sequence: TGTGCCAGCAGTCCATTAAACACCGGGGAGCTGTTTTTT. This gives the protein CASSPLNTGELFF.

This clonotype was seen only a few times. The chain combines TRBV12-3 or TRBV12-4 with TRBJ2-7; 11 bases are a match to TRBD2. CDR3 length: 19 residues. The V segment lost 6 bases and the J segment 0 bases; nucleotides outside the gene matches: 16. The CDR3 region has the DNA TGTGCCAGCAGCCAAACTCCGGGACTAGCGGAACCGGGCTCCTACGAGCAGTACTTC. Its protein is CASSQTPGLAEPGSYEQYF.

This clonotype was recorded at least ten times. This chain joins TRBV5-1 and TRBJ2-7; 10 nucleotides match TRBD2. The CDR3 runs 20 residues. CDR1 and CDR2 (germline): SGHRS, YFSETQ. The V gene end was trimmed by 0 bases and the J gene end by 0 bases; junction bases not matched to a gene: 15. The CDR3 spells CASSLAPKSQREGHSYEQYF. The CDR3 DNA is TGCGCCAGCAGCTTGGCCCCCAAGTCGCAGCGGGAGGGTCACTCCTACGAGCAGTACTTC.

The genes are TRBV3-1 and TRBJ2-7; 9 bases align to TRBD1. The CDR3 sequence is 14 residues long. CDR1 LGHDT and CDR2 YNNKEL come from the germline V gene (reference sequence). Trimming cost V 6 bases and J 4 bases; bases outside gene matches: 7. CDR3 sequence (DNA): TGTGCCAGCAGACAACGGACAGGGGATTACGAGCAGTACTTC. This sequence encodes CASRQRTGDYEQYF.

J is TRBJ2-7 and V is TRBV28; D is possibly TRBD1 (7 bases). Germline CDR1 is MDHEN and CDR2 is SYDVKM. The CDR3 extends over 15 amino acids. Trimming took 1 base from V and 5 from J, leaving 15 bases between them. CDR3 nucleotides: TGTGCCAGCAGTTTATCACAGGGGACTTTAAACGAGCAGTACTTC. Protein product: CASSLSQGTLNEQYF.

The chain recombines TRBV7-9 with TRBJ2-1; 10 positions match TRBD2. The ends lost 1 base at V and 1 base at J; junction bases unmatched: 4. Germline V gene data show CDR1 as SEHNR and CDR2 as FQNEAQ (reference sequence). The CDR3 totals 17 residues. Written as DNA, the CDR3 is TGTGCCAGCAGCTTAGACTCTAGCGGGAGATCCTACAATGAGCAGTTCTTC. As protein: CASSLDSSGRSYNEQFF.

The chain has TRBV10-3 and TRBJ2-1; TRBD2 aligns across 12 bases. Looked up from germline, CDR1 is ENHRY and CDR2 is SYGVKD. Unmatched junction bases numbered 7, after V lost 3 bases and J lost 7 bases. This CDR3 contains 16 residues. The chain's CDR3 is CAISDVRLAGVNEQFF. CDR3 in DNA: TGTGCCATCAGTGACGTTAGACTAGCGGGGGTTAATGAGCAGTTCTTC.

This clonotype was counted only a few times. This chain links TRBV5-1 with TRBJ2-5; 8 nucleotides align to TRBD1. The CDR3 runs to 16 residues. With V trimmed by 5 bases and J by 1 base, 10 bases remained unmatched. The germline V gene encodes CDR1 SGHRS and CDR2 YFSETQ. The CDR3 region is CASSHTLGQGQETQYF. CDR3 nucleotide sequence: TGCGCCAGCAGTCATACCCTAGGACAGGGCCAAGAGACCCAGTACTTC.

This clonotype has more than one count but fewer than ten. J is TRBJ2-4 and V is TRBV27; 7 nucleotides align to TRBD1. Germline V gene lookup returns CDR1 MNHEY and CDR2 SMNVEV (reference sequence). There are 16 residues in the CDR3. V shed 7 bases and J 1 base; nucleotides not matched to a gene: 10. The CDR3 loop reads CASTRDRDAAKNIQYF. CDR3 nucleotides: TGTGCCAGCACCCGAGACAGGGACGCGGCCAAAAACATTCAGTACTTC.

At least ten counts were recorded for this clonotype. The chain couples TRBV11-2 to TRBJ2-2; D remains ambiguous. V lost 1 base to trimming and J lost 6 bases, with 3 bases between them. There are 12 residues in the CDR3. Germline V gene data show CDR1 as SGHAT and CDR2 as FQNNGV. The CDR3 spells CASSLGSGELFF. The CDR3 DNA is TGTGCCAGCAGCTTAGGTTCCGGGGAGCTGTTTTTT.

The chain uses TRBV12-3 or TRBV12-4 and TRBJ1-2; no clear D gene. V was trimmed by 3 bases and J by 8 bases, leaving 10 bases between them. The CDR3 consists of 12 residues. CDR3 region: CASSFFGSGYTF. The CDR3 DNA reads TGTGCCAGCAGTTTCTTCGGAAGCGGCTACACCTTC.

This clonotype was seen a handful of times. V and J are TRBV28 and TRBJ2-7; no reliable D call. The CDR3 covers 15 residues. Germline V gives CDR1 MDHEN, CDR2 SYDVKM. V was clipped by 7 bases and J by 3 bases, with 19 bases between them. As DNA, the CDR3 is TGTGCCAGCAACCCTTCGGACCTAGGAAACTACGAGCAGTACTTC. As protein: CASNPSDLGNYEQYF.

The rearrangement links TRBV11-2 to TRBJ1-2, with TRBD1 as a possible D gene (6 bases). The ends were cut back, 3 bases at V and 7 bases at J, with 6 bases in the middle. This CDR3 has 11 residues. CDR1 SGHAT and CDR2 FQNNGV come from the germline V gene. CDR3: CASSFRGGYTF. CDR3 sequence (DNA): TGTGCCAGCAGCTTCAGGGGTGGCTACACCTTC.

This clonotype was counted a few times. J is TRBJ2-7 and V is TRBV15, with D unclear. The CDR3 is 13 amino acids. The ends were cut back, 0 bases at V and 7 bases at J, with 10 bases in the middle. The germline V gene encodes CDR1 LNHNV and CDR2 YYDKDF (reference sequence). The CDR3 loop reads CATSRDRQLEQYF. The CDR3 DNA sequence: TGTGCCACCAGCAGAGATCGGCAGTTGGAGCAGTACTTC.

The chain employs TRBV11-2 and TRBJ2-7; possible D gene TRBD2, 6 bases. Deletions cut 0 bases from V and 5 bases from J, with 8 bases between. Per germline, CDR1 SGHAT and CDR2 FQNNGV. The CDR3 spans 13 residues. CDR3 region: CASSLELAHEQYF. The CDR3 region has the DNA TGTGCCAGCAGCTTAGAACTAGCCCACGAGCAGTACTTC.

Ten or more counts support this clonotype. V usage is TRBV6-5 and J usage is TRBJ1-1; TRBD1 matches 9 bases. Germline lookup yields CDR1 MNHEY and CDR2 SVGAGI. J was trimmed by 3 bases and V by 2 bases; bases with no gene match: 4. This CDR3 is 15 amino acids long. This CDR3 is CASSYRWTGDTEAFF. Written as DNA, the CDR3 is TGTGCCAGCAGTTACCGATGGACAGGGGACACTGAAGCTTTCTTT.

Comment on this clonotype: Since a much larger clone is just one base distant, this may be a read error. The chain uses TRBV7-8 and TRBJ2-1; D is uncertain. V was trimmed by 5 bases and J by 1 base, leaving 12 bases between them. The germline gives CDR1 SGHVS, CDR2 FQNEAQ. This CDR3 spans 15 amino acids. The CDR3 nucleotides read TGTGCCAGCAGCATAGACCGAGCGTCCTACAATGAGCAGTTCTTC. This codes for CASSIDRASYNEQFF. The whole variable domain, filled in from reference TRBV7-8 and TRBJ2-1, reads GAGVSQSPRYKVAKRGQDVALRCDPISGHVSLFWYQQALGQGPEFLTYFQNEAQLDKSGLPSDRFFAERPEGSVSTLKIQRTQQEDSAVYLCASSIDRASYNEQFFGPGTRLTVL.

The DNA of the CDR3 is TGCAGTGCCGCAGATCCCAATCAGCCCCAGCATTTT. This translates into CSAADPNQPQHF. This rearrangement joins TRBV20-1 to TRBJ1-5; no definite D call. This CDR3 has 12 amino acids. The germline gives CDR1 DFQATT, CDR2 SNEGSKA (reference sequence). V lost 6 bases to trimming and J lost 3 bases, with 9 bases between them.

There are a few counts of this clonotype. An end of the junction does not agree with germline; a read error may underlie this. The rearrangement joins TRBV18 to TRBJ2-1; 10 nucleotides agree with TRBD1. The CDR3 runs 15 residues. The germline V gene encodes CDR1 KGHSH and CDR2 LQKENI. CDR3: CVSSLGQGLYNEQFF. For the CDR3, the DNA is TGTGTCAGCTCACTGGGACAGGGGCTCTACAATGAGCAGTTCTTC.

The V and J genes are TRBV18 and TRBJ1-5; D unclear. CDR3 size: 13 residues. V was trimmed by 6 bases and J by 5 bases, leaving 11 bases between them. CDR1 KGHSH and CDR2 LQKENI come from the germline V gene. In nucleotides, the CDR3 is TGTGCCAGCTCCCCGGGGTGGGATCAGCCCCAGCATTTT. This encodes CASSPGWDQPQHF.

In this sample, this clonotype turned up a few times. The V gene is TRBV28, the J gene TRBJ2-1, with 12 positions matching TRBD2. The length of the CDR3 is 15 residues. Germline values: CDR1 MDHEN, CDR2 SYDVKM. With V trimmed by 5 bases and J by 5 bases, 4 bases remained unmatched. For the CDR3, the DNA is TGTGCCAGCAGTAAGGGGACTAGCGGGCACAATGAGCAGTTCTTC. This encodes CASSKGTSGHNEQFF.